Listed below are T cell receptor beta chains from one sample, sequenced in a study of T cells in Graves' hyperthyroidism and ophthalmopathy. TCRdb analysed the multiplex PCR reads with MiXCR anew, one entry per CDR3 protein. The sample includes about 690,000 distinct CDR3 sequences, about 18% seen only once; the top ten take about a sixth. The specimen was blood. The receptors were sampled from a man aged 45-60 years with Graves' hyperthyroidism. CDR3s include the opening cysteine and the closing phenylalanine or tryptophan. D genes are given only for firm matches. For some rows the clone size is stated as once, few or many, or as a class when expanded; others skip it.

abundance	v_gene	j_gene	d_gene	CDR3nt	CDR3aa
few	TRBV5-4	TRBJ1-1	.	TGTGCCAGCAGCCCCGGAGGGAGCGACACTGAAGCTTTCTTT	CASSPGGSDTEAFF
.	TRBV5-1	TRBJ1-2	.	TGCGCCAGCAGCTTGATTACCCCAGGCGACTATGGCTACACCTTC	CASSLITPGDYGYTF
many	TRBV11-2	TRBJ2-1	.	TGTGCCAGCAGCCGCGGGTTGTACTCTTACAATGAGCAGTTCTTC	CASSRGLYSYNEQFF
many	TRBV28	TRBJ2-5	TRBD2	TGTGCCAGCAGTTTATGGGCTAGCGGGAAGGAGACCCAGTACTTC	CASSLWASGKETQYF
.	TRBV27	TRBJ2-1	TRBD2	TGTGCCAGCAATTCCTTGTCAAGCGGGAGCTCCTACAATGAGCAGTTCTTC	CASNSLSSGSSYNEQFF
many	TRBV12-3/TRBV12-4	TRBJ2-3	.	TGTGCCAGCAGTTTTAGAGAAGAATACACAGATACGCAGTATTTT	CASSFREEYTDTQYF
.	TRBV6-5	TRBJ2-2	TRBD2	TGTGCCAGCAGTTCACCGGGACTAGCGTTTTACACCGGGGAGCTGTTTTTT	CASSSPGLAFYTGELFF
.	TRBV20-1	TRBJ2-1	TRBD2	TGCAGTGCTAGATACCCAGCGGGAGGTCTCTACAATGAGCAGTTCTTC	CSARYPAGGLYNEQFF
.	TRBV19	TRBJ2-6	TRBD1	TGTGCCAGTATCGACAGGGCTGGGGCCAACGTCCTGACTTTC	CASIDRAGANVLTF
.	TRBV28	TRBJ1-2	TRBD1	TGTGCCAGCAGTTTGATCCCGGGACAGGGCTATGGCTACACCTTC	CASSLIPGQGYGYTF
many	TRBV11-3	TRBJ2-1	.	TGTGCCAGCAGCTTTACCGGGTTCTCCTACAATGAGCAGTTCTTC	CASSFTGFSYNEQFF
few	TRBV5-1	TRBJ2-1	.	TGCGCCAGCAACCCTCCTGAGCGCGATCAGCAGTTCTTC	CASNPPERDQQFF
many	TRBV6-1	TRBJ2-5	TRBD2	TGTGCCAGCAGCCCCGGCGGGAGGCGGGAGACCCAGTACTTC	CASSPGGRRETQYF
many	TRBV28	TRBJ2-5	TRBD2	TGTGCCAGCAGCCGGACTAGCGCGGTCCAAGAGACCCAGTACTTC	CASSRTSAVQETQYF
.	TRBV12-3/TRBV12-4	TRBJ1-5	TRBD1	TGTGCCAGCAGTCCCCACCGGGGACAGGGCGGCAATCAGCCCCAGCATTTT	CASSPHRGQGGNQPQHF
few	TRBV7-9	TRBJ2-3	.	TGTGCCAGCAGCTTAATCGGGGTAGCTCAAGACACGCAGTATTTT	CASSLIGVAQDTQYF
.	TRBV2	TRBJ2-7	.	TGTGCCAGCAGTTTAAGAGGGAGCTCCCACGAGCGGTACTTC	CASSLRGSSHERYF
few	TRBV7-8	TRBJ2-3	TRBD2	TGTGCCAGCAGCTTAGATGACCTTCTAGCGGGAGCGACCACAGATACGCAGTATTTT	CASSLDDLLAGATTDTQYF
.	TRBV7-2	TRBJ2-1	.	TGTGCCAGCAGACTCAGCGGCTACAATGAGCAGTTCTTC	CASRLSGYNEQFF
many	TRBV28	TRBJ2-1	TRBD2	TGTGCCAGCAGTCTCACTAGCGGGAGCGCATCCTACAATGAGCAGTTCTTC	CASSLTSGSASYNEQFF
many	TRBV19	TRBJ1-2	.	TGTGCCAGTAGTCCGCCGGACGCAGGGACGATTAACTATGGCTACACCTTC	CASSPPDAGTINYGYTF
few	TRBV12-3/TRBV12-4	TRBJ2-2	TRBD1	TGTGCCAGCAGCCAGGACAGGGCCGGGGAGCTGTTTTTT	CASSQDRAGELFF
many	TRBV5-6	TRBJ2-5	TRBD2	TGTGCCAGCAGCTTCGGACTAGCGGGAAGGGAGACCCAGTACTTC	CASSFGLAGRETQYF
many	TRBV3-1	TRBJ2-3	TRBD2	TGTGCCAGCAGCCAAGAAGGACTAGCCAACACAGATACGCAGTATTTT	CASSQEGLANTDTQYF
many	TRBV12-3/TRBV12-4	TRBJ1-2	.	TGTGCCAGCAGTCCCCGACGGACCGACAGCTATGGCTACACCTTC	CASSPRRTDSYGYTF
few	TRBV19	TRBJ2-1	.	TGTGCCAGTAGTATCCCTGAGGAGCAGTTCTTC	CASSIPEEQFF
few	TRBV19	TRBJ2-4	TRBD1	TGTGCCAGTAGGCAGGGGGCTAACATTCAGTACTTC	CASRQGANIQYF
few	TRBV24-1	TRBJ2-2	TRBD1	TGTGCCACCAAGGGACAGGGGGAAAACACCGGGGAGCTGTTTTTT	CATKGQGENTGELFF